This TCR beta chain was identified during a study of a mutant IDH1 vaccine in newly diagnosed glioma. Data came from immunoSEQ multiplex PCR; TCRdb stores just in-frame clones and leaves some out. Among fewer than 75,000 clones listed, roughly 84% were seen once. The CDR3 covers 17 residues. Germline CDR1 and CDR2: SGDLS and YYNGEE. Trimming cost V 0 bases and J 4 bases; bases outside gene matches: 11. Of note for this clone: Antigen specificity is unknown.

The time point was: week 11, during vaccination. The vaccine gave 300 ug of a 20-mer mutant IDH1 peptide subcutaneously per dose. The sample in question was PBMCs, obtained from a glioma patient whose treatment included an IDH1 peptide vaccine. This sequence joins TRBV9 and TRBJ2-5; 8 bases are shared with TRBD1. The sequence came from a woman between 45 and 60 years old with glioma. The CDR3 DNA is TGTGCCAGCAGCGTAGAGGGGGGCAGGGGGCTTTTAGAGACCCAGTACTTC. Protein product: CASSVEGGRGLLETQYF.